Listed below are T cell receptor beta chains from one sample, sequenced in a study of graft-versus-host responses after intestinal transplantation. Here immunoSEQ multiplex PCR was the method, and the copy in TCRdb shows in-frame clones only, minus some. This table holds some 10,000 clones, 25% to 30% found once. The sample here was alloreactive CD4+ T cells from a mixed lymphocyte reaction culture, taken before intestinal transplant. The source of these receptors is a human patient who received an intestinal transplant. The CDR3 runs from the conserved cysteine through the conserved F or W. The D gene is left open where the match is weak. Where a row states a size, it is once, few, many or the class of an expanded clone; other rows omit it.

j_call d_call v_call clone_size cdr3_nt cdr3_aa
TRBJ2-7 TRBD2 TRBV27 - TGTGCCAGCAGCTCCGTAAAAGCGGGGTGGCCTTACGAGCAGTACTTC CASSSVKAGWPYEQYF
TRBJ2-7 TRBD2 TRBV6-8 few TGTGCCAGCAGTTACGGGGCTAGCGGGGAGCAGTACTTC CASSYGASGEQYF
TRBJ2-2 - TRBV4-2 few TGTGCCAGCAGCTTGGGGGCGGGAGTTACCGGGGAGCTGTTTTTT CASSLGAGVTGELFF
TRBJ2-3 TRBD2 TRBV19 once TGTGCCAGTGCGGGGGGCACAGATACGCAGTATTTT CASAGGTDTQYF
TRBJ2-7 - TRBV4-1 medium-sized TGCGCCAGCAGCCAAGATCCGGTTTACGAGCAGTACTTC CASSQDPVYEQYF
TRBJ2-5 TRBD2 TRBV9 few TGTGCCAGCAGCCCAGGACTAGCGGGAGAAGAGACCCAGTACTTC CASSPGLAGEETQYF
TRBJ2-3 TRBD2 TRBV18 once TGTGCCAGCTCACTATTAACCGGGACTAGTAGCGATACGCAGTATTTT CASSLLTGTSSDTQYF
TRBJ2-1 - TRBV19 few TGTGCCAGTAGTATAACGGGAGAAGCGAGTGAGCAGTTCTTC CASSITGEASEQFF
TRBJ2-7 - TRBV13 - TGTGCCAGCACCCTCGGTCCCTCGGGCTTCTACGAGCAGTACTTC CASTLGPSGFYEQYF
TRBJ2-7 - TRBV13 once TGTGCCAGCAGCTTAGGGACAGGTAGAGAGCAGTACTTC CASSLGTGREQYF
TRBJ2-3 TRBD1 TRBV6-1 few TGCGCCAGCAGTGGACAGGGGGCCGATTATCCAGATACGCAGTATTTT CASSGQGADYPDTQYF
TRBJ1-1 TRBD1 TRBV27 - TGTGCCAGCAGGTGGGGACAGGGGACCACTGAAGCTTTCTTT CASRWGQGTTEAFF
TRBJ1-3 - TRBV7-2 - TGTGCCAGCAGCTTAGGCGCCGGGGTCAAGCGGAACACCATATATTTT CASSLGAGVKRNTIYF
TRBJ2-7 - TRBV19 many TGTGCCAGTAGTGGGTCCTACGAGCAGTACTTC CASSGSYEQYF
TRBJ2-5 - TRBV7-9 large TGTGCCAGCAGCCCCCCAGTAGGGGAGACCCAGTACTTC CASSPPVGETQYF
TRBJ2-2 TRBD2 TRBV7-8 - TGTGCCAGCAGCTTAGTCCCAGCGGGGGTCAACACCGGGGAGCTGTTTTTT CASSLVPAGVNTGELFF
TRBJ2-3 TRBD2 TRBV27 - TGTGCCAGCAGGTTACTAGCGCCCATAACAGATACGCAGTATTTT CASRLLAPITDTQYF
TRBJ2-7 - TRBV11-2 - TGTGCCAGCAGCTTTTACGCGGGCTCCTACGAGCAGTACTTC CASSFYAGSYEQYF
TRBJ1-2 - TRBV28 medium-sized TGTGCCAGCAGTTTATTGGGGTTCGACACCTTC CASSLLGFDTF